This T cell receptor beta chain comes out of a study of blood T cell repertoires in COVID-19. Turning to the study itself: Sample material is recorded as cDNA or gDNA derived from T cells, B-cell-depleted T cells, or PBMCs.

The sample holds one count of this clone. For recovered donors of Cohort 3, there were two negative PCRs, clearance, or symptom resolution. The CDR3 is 14 residues long. Trimming cost V 1 base and J 5 bases, with 6 bases left between them. Germline V CDR1 and CDR2: LGHNT, FRNRAP. The assay was immunoSEQ multiplex PCR, and TCRdb's table has in-frame clones only and misses some. The sample lists fewer than 400,000 clones, under 90% seen once, with 1.7% in the top ten. This chain connects TRBV12-5 to TRBJ1-6; no firm D call. Sequenced sample: PBMCs or T cells enriched from blood (not recorded which). The clonotype originates from a woman in her twenties or thirties who had recovered from COVID-19. In DNA, the CDR3 is TGTGCTAGTGGTTTGGGGCAGGATAATTCACCCCTCCACTTT. It specifies CASGLGQDNSPLHF.